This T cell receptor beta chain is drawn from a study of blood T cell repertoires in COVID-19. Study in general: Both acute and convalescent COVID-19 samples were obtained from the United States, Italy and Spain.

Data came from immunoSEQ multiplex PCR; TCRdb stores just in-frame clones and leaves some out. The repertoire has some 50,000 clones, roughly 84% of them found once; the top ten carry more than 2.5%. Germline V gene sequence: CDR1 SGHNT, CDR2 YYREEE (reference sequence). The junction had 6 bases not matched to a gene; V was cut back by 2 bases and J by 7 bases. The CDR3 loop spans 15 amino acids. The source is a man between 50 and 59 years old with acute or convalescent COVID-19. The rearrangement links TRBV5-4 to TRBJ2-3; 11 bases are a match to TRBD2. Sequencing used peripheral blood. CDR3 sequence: CASSLGGLAENTQYF. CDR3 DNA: TGTGCCAGCAGCTTAGGGGGACTAGCGGAAAATACGCAGTATTTT.